The 28 T cell receptor beta chains below all came from one sample that was sequenced in a study of shared clonotypes between healthy human individuals (dated by TCRdb to the early 2020s). Library method: the immunoSEQ multiplex PCR assay. TCRdb stores this immuneACCESS table with in-frame sequences only. Part of the clones is absent; in the studies checked, under half of the shortfall reflects unresolved V genes, and no reason is known for the rest. For this sample the table gives 1.4 million or so clones, of which approximately 98.5% were detected only once. The ten largest clones add up to approximately 0.4% of the sample. The sequencing input was naive CD4+ T cells sorted from blood. The sample's cell subset or site, from its label and the paper: CD45RA+ positively selected. These receptors all come from a man younger than 40 in good health.

The chain combines TRBV5-4 with TRBJ2-3; D not certain. The germline gives CDR1 SGHNT, CDR2 YYREEE (reference sequence). Trimming stripped 3 bases from V and 5 bases from J, with 13 bases between. This CDR3 spans 14 amino acids. Here the CDR3 DNA reads TGTGCCAGCAGCTCTTCATTCAGGCGAGATACGCAGTATTTT. This encodes CASSSSFRRDTQYF.

In regard to this clone: Within the sample, other DNA sequences also encode this same CDR3. The chain couples TRBV28 to TRBJ1-2, with D unclear. The germline V and J ends were trimmed by 6 bases and 4 bases, with 9 bases remaining between them. CDR1 MDHEN and CDR2 SYDVKM come from the germline V gene. The CDR3 totals 12 residues. CDR3 sequence (DNA): TGTGCCAGCAGGCCAACGGGCTATGGCTACACCTTC. Amino acid sequence: CASRPTGYGYTF.

This chain joins TRBV7-2 and TRBJ2-1, with TRBD2 identical over 9 bases. V dropped 1 base and J dropped 2; count of bases not matched to a gene: 9. The germline gives CDR1 SGHTA, CDR2 FQGNSA. The CDR3 runs to 18 residues. The CDR3 DNA reads TGTGCCAGCAGCTTAGGGCGGGAGGGTATTATGGCCTACAATGAGCAGTTCTTC. Translating gives CASSLGREGIMAYNEQFF.

This chain links TRBV5-5 with TRBJ1-1, with 7 bases that match TRBD1. Losses at the gene ends were 0 bases for V and 1 base for J; bases not matched to a gene: 18. Germline CDR1 is SGHKS and CDR2 is YYEKEE (reference sequence). This CDR3 has 20 residues. The CDR3 is CASSLAALGRTGVTNTEAFF. The CDR3 nucleotides are TGTGCCAGCAGCTTGGCGGCCCTAGGGCGAACAGGGGTTACGAACACTGAAGCTTTCTTT. Full variable domain (rest looked up from reference TRBV5-5 and TRBJ1-1): DAGVTQSPTHLIKTRGQQVTLRCSPISGHKSVSWYQQVLGQGPQFIFQYYEKEERGRGNFPDRFSARQFPNYSSELNVNALLLGDSALYLCASSLAALGRTGVTNTEAFFGQGTRLTVV.

The genes are TRBV7-3 and TRBJ2-3; 9 bases line up with TRBD2. Per the germline V gene, CDR1 is SGHTA and CDR2 is FQGTGA. Germline trimming cut 4 bases from V and 4 bases from J; bases unmatched to any gene: 6. The CDR3 loop spans 15 amino acids. The CDR3 spells CASSSGLATADTQYF. The CDR3 nucleotides read TGTGCCAGCAGCTCGGGACTAGCTACCGCAGATACGCAGTATTTT.

The CDR3 DNA follows: TGTGCCAGCAGCTCGTCAGGGGTAAGGGGTGAAAAACTGTTTTTT. Translation: CASSSSGVRGEKLFF. The rearrangement joins TRBV7-2 to TRBJ1-4, with TRBD1 as a possible D gene (6 bases). Trimming removed 4 bases from V and 7 bases from J, with 16 bases in between. Germline values: CDR1 SGHTA, CDR2 FQGNSA. This CDR3 has 15 residues.

The chain has TRBV5-6 and TRBJ1-2; D is unclear. CDR3 length: 15 residues. The V gene's germline CDR1 is SGHDT and CDR2 YYEEEE. Trimming removed 6 bases at V and 1 base at J, with 16 bases between. The CDR3 DNA reads TGTGCCAGCAACTTAGGGTGGGCGATTAACTATGGCTACACCTTC. Translated, it gives CASNLGWAINYGYTF.

The gene calls are TRBV25-1 and TRBJ2-7; D gene uncertain. Trimming stripped 6 bases from V and 6 bases from J, with 9 bases between. Germline loops: CDR1 MGHDK, CDR2 SYGVNS. There are 11 residues in the CDR3. CDR3 sequence (DNA): TGTGCCAGCAGGTCCGCAGTCGAGCAGTACTTC. Translating gives CASRSAVEQYF.

The rearrangement links TRBV5-4 to TRBJ2-3, with no clear D. Germline CDR1 SGHNT, CDR2 YYREEE (reference sequence). The CDR3 runs 16 residues. V lost 0 bases and J lost 0, with 11 bases in between. CDR3 sequence: CASSLEAAISTDTQYF. The CDR3 region has the DNA TGTGCCAGCAGCTTGGAGGCAGCGATAAGCACAGATACGCAGTATTTT.

The chain is built from TRBV11-2 and TRBJ2-7, with 7 bases lining up with TRBD1. The CDR3 runs to 14 residues. Trimming at V came to 6 bases and at J to 5 bases, leaving 10 bases not matched to a gene. CDR1 and CDR2 (germline): SGHAT, FQNNGV. The CDR3 nucleotides read TGTGCCAGCAGACCGAGGACAGGCCCCCACGAGCAGTACTTC. Encoded protein: CASRPRTGPHEQYF. Drawing the rest from reference TRBV11-2 and TRBJ2-7, the complete variable domain is EAGVAQSPRYKIIEKRQSVAFWCNPISGHATLYWYQQILGQGPKLLIQFQNNGVVDDSQLPKDRFSAERLKGVDSTLKIQPAKLEDSAVYLCASRPRTGPHEQYFGPGTRLTVT.

The chain links TRBV29-1 to TRBJ2-3; perhaps TRBD1 as D (5 bases). This CDR3 spans 12 amino acids. Germline-derived CDR1 and CDR2 are SQVTM and ANQGSEA. The V end lost 7 bases, the J end lost 3 bases, and 11 bases lay between the germline ends. DNA for the CDR3: TGCAGCGCCCAGGGTGGAACAGATACGCAGTATTTT. It specifies CSAQGGTDTQYF.

Points on this clone: The sample holds other DNA sequences that translate to the same CDR3. The J gene is TRBJ2-1, the V gene TRBV5-1; D not resolved. Deletions cut 4 bases from V and 0 bases from J, with 8 bases between. The CDR3 is 14 amino acids. Germline V gene sequence: CDR1 SGHRS, CDR2 YFSETQ. CDR3: CASSPSSSYNEQFF. The DNA for the CDR3 is TGCGCCAGCAGCCCGTCGAGCTCCTACAATGAGCAGTTCTTC.

Notes on this clone: Other DNA sequences in this sample translate to the same CDR3. The V and J genes are TRBV27 and TRBJ1-5, with 9 bases fitting TRBD1. The CDR3 spans 15 residues. In germline, CDR1 is MNHEY, CDR2 SMNVEV (reference sequence). The junction had 6 bases not matched to a gene; V was cut back by 6 bases and J by 3 bases. The CDR3 is CASRDRGLSNQPQHF. CDR3 in DNA: TGTGCCAGCAGGGACAGGGGTCTTTCCAATCAGCCCCAGCATTTT.

The V gene is TRBV14, the J gene TRBJ2-1, with a possible D match to TRBD2 (6 bases). Germline CDR1 and CDR2: SGHDN and FVKESK. The CDR3 is 18 amino acids. Trimming removed 4 bases from V and 5 bases from J, with 24 bases in between. In nucleotides, the CDR3 is TGTGCCAGCAGCCCTCCCTTTAAGCGGGCCACCCCCCACAATGAGCAGTTCTTC. Amino acid sequence: CASSPPFKRATPHNEQFF.

The V gene is TRBV5-1, the J gene TRBJ2-3; no clear D. This CDR3 has 14 amino acids. CDR1 and CDR2 (germline): SGHRS, YFSETQ. V was shortened by 0 bases and J by 1 base, with 6 bases between the two germline ends. The CDR3 spells CASSLAWGTDTQYF. In DNA form, the CDR3 reads TGCGCCAGCAGCTTGGCCTGGGGCACAGATACGCAGTATTTT.

The chain employs TRBV5-1 and TRBJ2-6; no firm D call. Germline assignment: CDR1 SGHRS and CDR2 YFSETQ. The CDR3 has 17 amino acids. V gave up 1 base and J gave up 1 base, with 12 bases separating them. CDR3 in DNA: TGCGCCAGCAGCTTGCTTCCACTTTCTTCTGGGGCCAACGTCCTGACTTTC. This gives the protein CASSLLPLSSGANVLTF.

This clone was counted a single time. J is TRBJ2-7 and V is TRBV12-5; perhaps TRBD2 as D (5 bases). Germline CDR1 reads LGHNT; CDR2 reads FRNRAP. CDR3 length: 15 residues. Trimming took 6 bases from V and 3 from J, leaving 18 bases between them. The CDR3 region is CASGPGLPGVYEQYF. The CDR3 nucleotides read TGTGCTAGTGGCCCTGGACTTCCGGGCGTCTACGAGCAGTACTTC.

The chain uses TRBV5-8 and TRBJ1-2, with 8 bases fitting TRBD1. The CDR3 has 13 residues. The V segment lost 4 bases and the J segment 7 bases; nucleotides outside the gene matches: 6. CDR1 is SGHTS and CDR2 is YDEGEE in the germline V gene. The CDR3 reads CASSAQGAPGYTF. CDR3 sequence (DNA): TGTGCCAGCAGCGCTCAGGGGGCTCCTGGCTACACCTTC.

The V gene is TRBV12-5, the J gene TRBJ1-2, with D unresolved. The CDR3 totals 18 residues. Trimming cost V 10 bases and J 0 bases, with 27 bases left between them. CDR1 LGHNT and CDR2 FRNRAP come from the germline V gene. The chain's CDR3 is CAIQNGLRVRSPNYGYTF. The DNA for the CDR3 is TGTGCTATCCAAAACGGGCTGAGGGTTAGGAGCCCTAACTATGGCTACACCTTC.

The chain couples TRBV29-1 to TRBJ2-1; 8 bases align to TRBD1. V lost 4 bases to trimming and J lost 4 bases; unmatched junction nucleotides: 9. CDR1 is SQVTM and CDR2 is ANQGSEA in the germline V gene. There are 15 residues in the CDR3. The CDR3 reads CSVGGFGQGYNEQFF. CDR3 DNA sequence: TGCAGCGTTGGGGGTTTTGGACAGGGATACAATGAGCAGTTCTTC.

This clone was seen just once. The CDR3 region has the DNA TGTGCCAGCAGCTTAGGGACAGGCGTTCTCGACGGTCAGCCCCAGCATTTT. It yields the protein CASSLGTGVLDGQPQHF. The rearrangement joins TRBV7-2 to TRBJ1-5; 7 nucleotides match TRBD1. This CDR3 is built from 17 residues. Looked up from germline, CDR1 is SGHTA and CDR2 is FQGNSA. Trimming took 1 base from V and 6 from J; bases not matched to a gene: 12.

The chain is built from TRBV5-1 and TRBJ2-3; 8 bases fit TRBD2. Germline V gene sequence: CDR1 SGHRS, CDR2 YFSETQ. With V trimmed by 4 bases and J by 4 bases, 17 bases remained unmatched. CDR3 length: 18 residues. The CDR3 here is CASSPLPGGPTGPDTQYF. Here the CDR3 DNA reads TGCGCCAGCAGCCCTCTTCCGGGAGGGCCAACGGGGCCAGATACGCAGTATTTT.

About this clone itself: This sample also contains other DNA sequences that code for the same CDR3. The CDR3 is CASSLGQGATNEKLFF. The CDR3 nucleotides are TGTGCCAGCAGCTTGGGACAGGGGGCAACTAATGAAAAACTGTTTTTT. The chain has TRBV7-9 and TRBJ1-4; 11 bases are shared with TRBD1. The CDR3 extends over 16 amino acids. Germline loops: CDR1 SEHNR, CDR2 FQNEAQ (reference sequence). The trim removed 3 bases at V and 0 bases at J, leaving 0 bases unmatched.

A few counts support this clone. In the same sample, other DNA sequences code for this CDR3. This chain links TRBV9 with TRBJ2-1; no firm D call. V lost 0 bases and J 0 bases, leaving 7 bases between the germline ends. Germline V gene sequence: CDR1 SGDLS, CDR2 YYNGEE. The CDR3 consists of 15 residues. The CDR3 DNA follows: TGTGCCAGCAGCGTAGCTCGGAGCTCCTACAATGAGCAGTTCTTC. Amino acid sequence: CASSVARSSYNEQFF. The complete variable domain, with remaining parts taken from reference TRBV9 and TRBJ2-1, reads DSGVTQTPKHLITATGQRVTLRCSPRSGDLSVYWYQQSLDQGLQFLIQYYNGEERAKGNILERFSAQQFPDLHSELNLSSLELGDSALYFCASSVARSSYNEQFFGPGTRLTVL.

V is TRBV9 and J is TRBJ2-2, with D perhaps TRBD2 (6 bases). This CDR3 spans 13 amino acids. Germline CDR1 is SGDLS and CDR2 is YYNGEE. Trimming pared 4 bases from V and 5 bases from J, leaving 9 bases between. The CDR3 sequence: CASSWTTTGELFF. The DNA for the CDR3 is TGTGCCAGCAGCTGGACTACTACCGGGGAGCTGTTTTTT.

The chain carries TRBV5-1 and TRBJ2-1; D gene uncertain. Trimming removed 0 bases at V and 9 bases at J, with 16 bases between. Germline V lookup: CDR1 SGHRS, CDR2 YFSETQ. CDR3 length: 15 amino acids. The CDR3 sequence: CASSLALGTPAEQFF. CDR3 in DNA: TGCGCCAGCAGCTTGGCGTTAGGCACCCCGGCTGAGCAGTTCTTC.

As concerns this clone: Different DNA sequences within this sample yield the same CDR3. DNA of the CDR3: TGCGCCAGCAGCTTGACTAGCGGGGCCTACGAGCAGTACTTC. Translated, it gives CASSLTSGAYEQYF. The chain links TRBV5-1 to TRBJ2-7, with 10 bases lining up with TRBD2. This CDR3 contains 14 residues. With V trimmed by 1 base and J by 2 bases, 0 bases remained unmatched. The germline gives CDR1 SGHRS, CDR2 YFSETQ.

CDR3 DNA: TGTGCCAGCAGAAACGGACAGGCTGGGGCCAACGTCCTGACTTTC. Its translation is CASRNGQAGANVLTF. The chain recombines TRBV7-9 with TRBJ2-6; 7 bases align to TRBD1. This CDR3 comprises 15 residues. Germline trimming cut 6 bases from V and 2 bases from J; bases unmatched to any gene: 4. The germline V gene has CDR1 SEHNR and CDR2 FQNEAQ (reference sequence).